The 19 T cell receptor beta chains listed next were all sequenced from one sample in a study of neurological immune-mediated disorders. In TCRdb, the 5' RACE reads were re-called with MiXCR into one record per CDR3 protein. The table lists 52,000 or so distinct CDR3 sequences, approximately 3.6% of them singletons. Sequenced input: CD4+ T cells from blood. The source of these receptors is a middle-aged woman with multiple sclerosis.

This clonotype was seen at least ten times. The CDR3 nucleotides are TGTGCCAGCAGCTTTGTAGACGGCACTGAAGCTTTCTTT. Translating gives CASSFVDGTEAFF. This chain joins TRBV11-2 and TRBJ1-1; no clear D. The CDR3 sequence is 13 residues long. Per germline, CDR1 SGHAT and CDR2 FQNNGV. V lost 3 bases to trimming and J lost 4 bases, with 9 bases between them.

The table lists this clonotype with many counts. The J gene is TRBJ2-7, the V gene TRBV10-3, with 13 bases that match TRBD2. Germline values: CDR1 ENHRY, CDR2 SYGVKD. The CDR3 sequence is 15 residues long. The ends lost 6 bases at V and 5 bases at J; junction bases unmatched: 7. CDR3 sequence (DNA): TGTGCCATCAGAGAGGGACTAGCGGGGATCGACGAGCAGTACTTC. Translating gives CAIREGLAGIDEQYF.

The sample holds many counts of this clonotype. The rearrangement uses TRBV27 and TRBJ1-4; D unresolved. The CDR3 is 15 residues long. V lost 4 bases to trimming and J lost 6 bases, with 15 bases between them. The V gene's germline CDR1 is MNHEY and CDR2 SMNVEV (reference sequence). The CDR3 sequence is CASSWLTTSHEKLFF. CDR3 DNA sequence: TGTGCCAGCAGTTGGCTTACCACTTCCCATGAAAAACTGTTTTTT.

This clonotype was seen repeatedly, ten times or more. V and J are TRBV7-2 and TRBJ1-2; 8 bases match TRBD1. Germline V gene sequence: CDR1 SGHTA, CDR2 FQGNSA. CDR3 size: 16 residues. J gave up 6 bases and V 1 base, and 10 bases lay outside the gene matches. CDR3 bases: TGTGCCAGCAGCTTAGACGTTGGCAGGGGGCGCGATGGCTACACCTTC. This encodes CASSLDVGRGRDGYTF. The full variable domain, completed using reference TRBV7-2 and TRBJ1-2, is GAGVSQSPSNKVTEKGKDVELRCDPISGHTALYWYRQSLGQGLEFLIYFQGNSAPDKSGLPSDRFSAERTGGSVSTLTIQRTQQEDSAVYLCASSLDVGRGRDGYTFGSGTRLTVV.

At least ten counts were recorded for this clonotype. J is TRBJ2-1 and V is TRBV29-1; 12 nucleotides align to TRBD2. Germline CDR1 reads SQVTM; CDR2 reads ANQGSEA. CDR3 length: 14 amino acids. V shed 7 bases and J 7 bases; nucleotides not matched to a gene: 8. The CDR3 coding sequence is TGCAGCGCCCTAGCGGGGGGGCCACTGAATGAGCAGTTCTTC. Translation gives CSALAGGPLNEQFF.

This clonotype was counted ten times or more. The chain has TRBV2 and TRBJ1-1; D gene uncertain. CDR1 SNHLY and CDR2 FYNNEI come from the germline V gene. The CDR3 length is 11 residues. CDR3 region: CARGRNTEAFF. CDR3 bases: TGTGCAAGAGGGAGGAACACTGAAGCTTTCTTT.

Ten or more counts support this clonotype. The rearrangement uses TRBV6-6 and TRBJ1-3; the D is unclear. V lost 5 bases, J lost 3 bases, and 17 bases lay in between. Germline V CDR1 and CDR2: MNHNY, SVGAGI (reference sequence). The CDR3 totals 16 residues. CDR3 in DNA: TGTGCCAGCAGTGGAATAGCTGGGCAGCGTGGAAACACCATATATTTT. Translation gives CASSGIAGQRGNTIYF.

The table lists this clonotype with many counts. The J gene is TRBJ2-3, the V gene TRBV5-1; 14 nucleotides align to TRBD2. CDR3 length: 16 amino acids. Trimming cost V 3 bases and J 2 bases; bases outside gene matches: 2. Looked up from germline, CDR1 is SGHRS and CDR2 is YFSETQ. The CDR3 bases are TGCGCCAGCAGCTCGGGACTAGCGGGGGCCACAGATACGCAGTATTTT. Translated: CASSSGLAGATDTQYF. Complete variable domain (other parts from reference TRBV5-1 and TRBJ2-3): KAGVTQTPRYLIKTRGQQVTLSCSPISGHRSVSWYQQTPGQGLQFLFEYFSETQRNKGNFPGRFSGRQFSNSRSEMNVSTLELGDSALYLCASSSGLAGATDTQYFGPGTRLTVL.

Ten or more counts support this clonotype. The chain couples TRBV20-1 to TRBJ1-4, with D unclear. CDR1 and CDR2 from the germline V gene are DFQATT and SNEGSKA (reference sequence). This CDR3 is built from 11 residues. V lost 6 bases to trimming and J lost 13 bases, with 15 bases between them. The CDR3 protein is CSASRQSRLFF. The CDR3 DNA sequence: TGCAGTGCAAGCCGTCAGTCTCGACTGTTTTTT.

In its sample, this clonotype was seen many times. The CDR3 loop reads CASSGQGQSTDTQYF. DNA of the CDR3: TGCGCCAGCAGCGGGCAGGGTCAGAGCACAGATACGCAGTATTTT. V and J are TRBV5-1 and TRBJ2-3, with a weak D call TRBD1 (5 bases). CDR1 SGHRS and CDR2 YFSETQ come from the germline V gene. The V end was cut by 4 bases, the J end by 0 bases, with 12 bases between. This CDR3 comprises 15 residues.

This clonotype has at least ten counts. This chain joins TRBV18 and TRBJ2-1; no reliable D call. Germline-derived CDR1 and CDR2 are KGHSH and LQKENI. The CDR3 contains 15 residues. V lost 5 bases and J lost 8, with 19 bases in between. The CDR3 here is CASSKPHGVMHEQFF. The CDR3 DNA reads TGTGCCAGCTCAAAACCCCATGGGGTTATGCATGAGCAGTTCTTC.

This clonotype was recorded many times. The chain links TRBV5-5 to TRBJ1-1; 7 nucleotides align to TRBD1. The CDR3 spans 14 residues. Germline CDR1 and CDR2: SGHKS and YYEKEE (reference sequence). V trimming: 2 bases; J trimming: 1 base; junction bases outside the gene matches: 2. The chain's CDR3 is CASSFQGENTEAFF. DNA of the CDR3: TGTGCCAGCAGCTTCCAGGGGGAGAACACTGAAGCTTTCTTT.

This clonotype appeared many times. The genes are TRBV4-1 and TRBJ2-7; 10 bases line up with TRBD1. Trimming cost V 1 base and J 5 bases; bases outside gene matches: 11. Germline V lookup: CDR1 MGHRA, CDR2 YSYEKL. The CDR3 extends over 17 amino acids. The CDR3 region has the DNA TGCGCCAGCAGCCAAGTTTGGGCCGGGACAGGGGACAACGAGCAGTACTTC. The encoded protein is CASSQVWAGTGDNEQYF.

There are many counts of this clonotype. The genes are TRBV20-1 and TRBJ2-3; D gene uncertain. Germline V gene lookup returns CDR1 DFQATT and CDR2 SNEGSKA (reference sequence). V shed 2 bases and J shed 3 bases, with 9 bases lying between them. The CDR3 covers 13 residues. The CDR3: CSARPLGTDTQYF. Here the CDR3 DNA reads TGCAGTGCTAGACCCCTGGGTACAGATACGCAGTATTTT.

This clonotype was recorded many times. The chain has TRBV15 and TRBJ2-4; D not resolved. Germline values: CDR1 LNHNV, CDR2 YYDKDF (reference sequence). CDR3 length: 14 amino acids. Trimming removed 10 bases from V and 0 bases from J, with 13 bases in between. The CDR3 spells CASSVQLAKNIQYF. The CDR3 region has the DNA TGTGCCAGCTCCGTACAGCTAGCCAAAAACATTCAGTACTTC.

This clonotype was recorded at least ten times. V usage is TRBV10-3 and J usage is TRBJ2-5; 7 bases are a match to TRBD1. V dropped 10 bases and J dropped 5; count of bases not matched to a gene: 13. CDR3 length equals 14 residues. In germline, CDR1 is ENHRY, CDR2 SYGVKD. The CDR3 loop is CATSQKTGIETQYF. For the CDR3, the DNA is TGTGCCACCTCCCAAAAGACAGGGATCGAGACCCAGTACTTC.

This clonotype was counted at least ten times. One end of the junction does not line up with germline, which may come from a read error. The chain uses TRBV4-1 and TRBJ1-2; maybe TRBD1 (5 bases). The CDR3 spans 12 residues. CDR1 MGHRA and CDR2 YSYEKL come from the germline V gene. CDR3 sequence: CASSQVPGMAHF. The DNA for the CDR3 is TGCGCCAGCAGCCAAGTCCCAGGGATGGCCCACTTC.

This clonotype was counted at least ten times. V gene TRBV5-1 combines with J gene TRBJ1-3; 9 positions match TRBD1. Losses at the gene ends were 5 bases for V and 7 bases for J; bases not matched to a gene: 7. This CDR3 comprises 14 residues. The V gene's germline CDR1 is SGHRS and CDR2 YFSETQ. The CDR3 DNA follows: TGCGCCAGCAGGACGGGACAGGGAATGAACACCATATATTTT. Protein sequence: CASRTGQGMNTIYF.

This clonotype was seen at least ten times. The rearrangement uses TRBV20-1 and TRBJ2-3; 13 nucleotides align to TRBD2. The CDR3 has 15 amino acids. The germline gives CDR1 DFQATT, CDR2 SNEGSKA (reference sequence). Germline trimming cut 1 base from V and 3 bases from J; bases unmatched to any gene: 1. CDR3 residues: CSARGLAGGTDTQYF. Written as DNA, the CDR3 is TGCAGTGCTAGAGGACTAGCGGGGGGAACAGATACGCAGTATTTT.